This T cell receptor beta chain was captured by sequencing in a study of T-cell reconstitution after alpha-beta-depleted transplantation in children. Study-wide results and caveats: After one year, T-cell counts and TCRbeta diversity mostly came from new T cells. TCRbeta diversity was high at day 60 in some patients (a result of surviving recipient T cells and thymic progenitors). Several hundred expanded graft clones reportedly were the source of alpha-beta T cells about two months after transplant.

Molecular barcoding with unique molecular identifiers was used for the TCRbeta library. TCRdb called the PCR reads again in MiXCR, with one record for every CDR3 protein. The sample records 670,000 or so distinct CDR3 sequences, around 12% being singletons. Ten or more counts support this clonotype. The antigen remains undetermined. The material was PBMCs, obtained before TCRalphabeta/CD19-depleted stem cell transplant. This TCR was recovered from a girl aged 2 to 9 with congenital amegakaryocytic thrombocytopenia, due to receive a stem cell transplant.

For the CDR3, the DNA is TGCAGTGCTAGAGAGGCGGTGAACACTGAAGCTTTCTTT. Translating gives CSAREAVNTEAFF. This chain joins TRBV20-1 and TRBJ1-1, with no clear D. Trimming took 0 bases from V and 0 from J, leaving 5 bases between them. This CDR3 region has 13 residues. Germline lookup yields CDR1 DFQATT and CDR2 SNEGSKA (reference sequence).